The source of this TCR beta chain is a study of blood T cell repertoires in COVID-19. Looking at the study overall: Samples taken during acute and convalescent COVID-19 were collected in the United States, Italy and Spain. Sources were T cells, B-cell-depleted T cells, or PBMCs; the material itself was cDNA or gDNA.

As processed by the authors: Amplification with reference gene primers provided the estimates of nucleated cell counts. The method was immunoSEQ multiplex PCR; TCRdb's version includes in-frame clones alone and lacks a portion of them. D and trimming were read from the DNA, whereas the V and J calls and clone size are those reported in that table. The table has 150,000 or so clones, roughly 86% seen once. CDR3 length: 14 amino acids. CDR1 is SGHTA and CDR2 is FQGNSA in the germline V gene. With 5 bases clipped from V and 0 bases from J, the junction kept 2 bases outside the gene matches. The genes are TRBV7-2 and TRBJ2-3; 7 nucleotides align to TRBD2. This clonotype was obtained from a man over 45 with active or convalescent COVID-19. Sequenced sample: peripheral blood. CDR3: CASSVSGSTDTQYF. The DNA of the CDR3 is TGTGCCAGCAGCGTTAGCGGGAGCACAGATACGCAGTATTTT.